The clone carrying this TCR beta chain has only a few counts. As processed by the authors: The authors estimated nucleated cell counts from reference gene primer amplification. Clones were read by immunoSEQ multiplex PCR, and TCRdb kept only the in-frame ones, dropping some. V and J calls plus clone size are reproduced from that table; the DNA served to infer D and trimming. The repertoire holds about 160,000 clones, roughly 91% seen once, with roughly 2.1% in the top ten. Germline V lookup: CDR1 MGHRA, CDR2 YSYEKL. V was cut by 1 base and J by 0 bases, with 10 bases left in between. CDR3 length equals 16 residues. This record belongs to a study of blood T cell repertoires in COVID-19. About the study: Acute and convalescent COVID-19 samples came from the United States, Italy and Spain. Nucleic acid was either cDNA or gDNA, and it came from T cells, B-cell-depleted T cells, or PBMCs.

This chain uses TRBV4-1 with TRBJ1-5; D perhaps matches TRBD1 (6 bases). This sequence was found in a man in his late teens or twenties with acute or convalescent COVID-19. Input material: peripheral blood. This CDR3 reads CASSQGDRTSNQPQHF. The DNA of the CDR3 is TGCGCCAGCAGCCAAGGAGACAGGACTAGCAATCAGCCCCAGCATTTT.